This TCR beta chain was profiled in a study of cytomegalovirus exposure and HLA in healthy donors. Study context: An earlier analysis found some 120 million unique TCR beta sequences from approximately 190 million T cells.

Study-wide findings and caveats: Association of a missense DCLRE1C variant with TCR beta V- and J-gene trimming was reported in a later analysis. Later analysis indicated greater clonal expansion among HLA-associated TCR beta chains than among equally common other chains.

Trimming took off 0 bases at V and 6 bases at J, with 14 bases between the two ends. Per the germline V gene, CDR1 is MNHEY and CDR2 is SVGAGI. The CDR3 is 16 amino acids. The PCR contained 60 Vbeta and 13 Jbeta primers. Sequenced by immunoSEQ multiplex PCR; TCRdb stores in-frame clones only, minus some. In the table there are roughly 120,000 clones, approximately 8.8% of which are singletons. This clone showed up just a few times. Its antigen is as yet unknown. The sequence derives from a man between 40 and 49 years old in good health and CMV-seronegative. Sequencing was carried out using PBMCs. This chain links TRBV6-5 with TRBJ1-4; D is perhaps TRBD1 (6 bases). The chain's CDR3 is CASSYSFRGAYEKLFF. CDR3 coding DNA: TGTGCCAGCAGTTACTCGTTCAGGGGCGCTTATGAAAAACTGTTTTTT.